Listed below are T cell receptor beta chains from one sample, sequenced in a study of blood T cell repertoires in COVID-19. The repertoire was sequenced with immunoSEQ multiplex PCR; TCRdb's copy has only in-frame clones and lacks some. The sample consists of some 240,000 clones, 92% of them appearing once. The sample consisted of peripheral blood. The receptors shown here come from a man in his 60s with COVID-19, enrolled during active disease. CDR3s include the opening cysteine and the closing phenylalanine or tryptophan. Each record gives: J gene, clone size, V gene, D gene, CDR3 DNA, CDR3 protein. The D gene is left open where the match is weak. Size is stated for part of the rows, as once, few or many counts, or as a class when the clone is expanded.

>TRBJ2-7|NA|TRBV3-1/TRBV3-2|TRBD2
TGTGCCAGCAGCCCTAGTTTGGGGGAGGGCCACTACGAGCAGTACTTC
CASSPSLGEGHYEQYF
>TRBJ2-3|NA|TRBV30|NA
TGTGCCTGGAAGTTCAGATCCCTGAGCGGGCGTACAGATACGCAGTATTTT
CAWKFRSLSGRTDTQYF
>TRBJ2-7|NA|TRBV10-3|NA
TGTGCCATCAGTGCCGGTACTAGTTCCAACGAGCAGTACTTC
CAISAGTSSNEQYF
>TRBJ2-1|NA|TRBV3-1/TRBV3-2|TRBD2
TGTGCCAGCAGCTCATTAGCGGGAGGGCCCGTCAATGAGCAGTTCTTC
CASSSLAGGPVNEQFF
>TRBJ2-7|once|TRBV6-6|TRBD1
TGTGCCACCGAGAAGGCCGGGACAGTACTCTACGAGCAGTACTTC
CATEKAGTVLYEQYF
>TRBJ1-1|NA|TRBV5-1|NA
TGCGCCAGCAGCTTCGTCGGGACTGAAGCTTTCTTT
CASSFVGTEAFF
>TRBJ2-7|NA|TRBV18|NA
TGTGCCAGCTCATCCGACAGGGCGGAGGGGCAGTACTTC
CASSSDRAEGQYF
>TRBJ2-5|NA|TRBV4-2|TRBD2
TGTGCCAGCAGCCCTAGACTAGCGGGGGGACAAGAGACCCAGTACTTC
CASSPRLAGGQETQYF
>TRBJ1-3|once|TRBV6-6|NA
TGTGCCAGCAGTGCCGCGAGGAGGGGCGGAAACACCATATATTTT
CASSAARRGGNTIYF
>TRBJ1-4|NA|TRBV6-6|NA
TGTGCCAGCAGTTACGACGGCCAGGGCCGTGGTGAAAAACTGTTTTTT
CASSYDGQGRGEKLFF
>TRBJ1-3|NA|TRBV6-5|TRBD1
TGTGCCAGCAGTTACTCCGGCTTGACAGGGGGAAACACCATATATTTT
CASSYSGLTGGNTIYF
>TRBJ2-1|NA|TRBV4-3|NA
TGCGCCAGCAGCCCAATTAGGGGGTATGAGCAGTTCTTC
CASSPIRGYEQFF
>TRBJ2-1|NA|TRBV29-1|TRBD1
TGCAGCGTTGAAGACGAAAGGACAGGGGGCCCCCGGAGCTCCTACAATGAGCAGTTCTTC
CSVEDERTGGPRSSYNEQFF
>TRBJ1-2|few|TRBV30|TRBD1
TGTGCCTGTGCCGGGACAGGGGGCTTCTATGGCTACACCTTC
CACAGTGGFYGYTF
>TRBJ2-1|NA|TRBV12-3/TRBV12-4|NA
TGTGCCAGCAGTTCCGGGACACCGGGGTGGTTCTTC
CASSSGTPGWFF
>TRBJ2-3|NA|TRBV7-2|TRBD2
TGTGCCAGCAGCTTTGCAGCGGGAGGGTCCCGTACGCAGTATTTT
CASSFAAGGSRTQYF
>TRBJ2-1|NA|TRBV7-8|NA
TGTGCCAGCAGCCCGTACAGACTAAACTCCTACAATGAGCAGTTCTTC
CASSPYRLNSYNEQFF
>TRBJ1-2|NA|TRBV3-1/TRBV3-2|TRBD1
TGTGCCAGCAGCCAAGGCGACAGGGGGCCTCACTATGGCTACACCTTC
CASSQGDRGPHYGYTF
>TRBJ1-2|NA|TRBV13|TRBD1
TGTGCCAGCAGCTTATTGGGGGACAGAAACTATGGCTACACCTTC
CASSLLGDRNYGYTF
>TRBJ2-7|NA|TRBV3-1/TRBV3-2|TRBD1
TGTGCCAGCAGCCAGTGGAGGGCGGGACAGGCCCACGAGCAGTACTTC
CASSQWRAGQAHEQYF
>TRBJ2-1|NA|TRBV28|TRBD2
TGTGCCAGCACCAAGACTAGCGGGACCTACAATGAGCAGTTCTTC
CASTKTSGTYNEQFF
>TRBJ2-1|NA|TRBV12-3/TRBV12-4|NA
TGTGCCAGCAGACTAACCCCGGGAGAGCAGTTCTTC
CASRLTPGEQFF
>TRBJ1-6|NA|TRBV5-1|NA
TGCGCCAGCAGCTTGATAGAGGGTAGATCACCCCTCCACTTT
CASSLIEGRSPLHF
>TRBJ1-5|NA|TRBV30|NA
TGTGCCTGGAGTGTACGGGGAGGGGTTGGTCAGCCCCAGCATTTT
CAWSVRGGVGQPQHF
>TRBJ2-7|NA|TRBV19|TRBD1
TGTGCCAGTAGTATGACAGGGACCTCCTACGAGCAGTACTTC
CASSMTGTSYEQYF
>TRBJ2-7|NA|TRBV5-1|TRBD2
TGCGCCAGCAGCTTTTCTAGCGGGGGAACCTACGAGCAGTACTTC
CASSFSSGGTYEQYF
>TRBJ2-3|NA|TRBV29-1|TRBD2
TGCAGCTCGACTAGCTTCGATACGCAGTATTTT
CSSTSFDTQYF
>TRBJ1-1|NA|TRBV10-1|NA
TGCGCCAGCAGTGAGGTACTTCGGCCCCGGGGGGCTGAAGCTTTCTTT
CASSEVLRPRGAEAFF
>TRBJ2-7|once|TRBV28|TRBD1
TGTGCCAGCAGATTCCGGGACAGGAGACTTAGCGAGCAGTACTTC
CASRFRDRRLSEQYF
>TRBJ2-5|NA|TRBV28|NA
TGTGCCAGCAGTTTCCCTCGGTCTAGTCTGGGGACCCAGTACTTC
CASSFPRSSLGTQYF
>TRBJ2-1|NA|TRBV7-8|NA
TGTGCCAGCAGCTTCCTGGATGGAGTGGAGCAGTTCTTC
CASSFLDGVEQFF